A selection of T cell receptor beta chains follows, all from one sample in a study of CD8 T cells in Susac syndrome. TCRdb re-called the immunoSEQ multiplex PCR reads through MiXCR, storing one row per CDR3 protein. Here the sample spans about 280,000 distinct CDR3 sequences, about 85% being singletons. Sample: CD8+ T cells from PBMCs. These TCRs come from a human donor with multiple sclerosis. Both conserved end residues are part of each CDR3. D genes are given only for firm matches. The size of a clone is reported for some rows only, either as once, few or many, or as a class for expanded clones.

V: TRBV19
J: TRBJ2-1
size: -
D: TRBD2
CDR3: CASSSGRSGEQFF
DNA: TGTGCCAGTAGTAGCGGGAGGTCGGGTGAGCAGTTCTTC

V: TRBV12-3/TRBV12-4
J: TRBJ2-3
size: -
D: TRBD2
CDR3: CASSWTSGRAPTDTQYF
DNA: TGTGCCAGCAGTTGGACTAGCGGGAGGGCCCCCACAGATACGCAGTATTTT

V: TRBV7-7
J: TRBJ2-2
size: -
D: -
CDR3: CASSSTTETLLLNTGELFF
DNA: TGTGCTAGCAGCTCGACGACAGAAACTCTCTTACTGAACACCGGGGAGCTGTTTTTT

V: TRBV6-2/TRBV6-3
J: TRBJ2-5
size: -
D: TRBD2
CDR3: CASSFNSGRAGETQYF
DNA: TGTGCCAGCAGCTTCAATAGCGGGAGGGCTGGGGAGACCCAGTACTTC

V: TRBV24-1
J: TRBJ1-2
size: -
D: -
CDR3: CATSDPVTRYGYTF
DNA: TGTGCCACCAGTGACCCGGTGACGCGCTATGGCTACACCTTC

V: TRBV5-6
J: TRBJ2-5
size: once
D: -
CDR3: CASSLGQDGLQETQYF
DNA: TGTGCCAGCAGCTTGGGGCAGGACGGATTACAAGAGACCCAGTACTTC

V: TRBV5-1
J: TRBJ2-7
size: -
D: TRBD2
CDR3: CASSEAGTIPYEQYF
DNA: TGCGCCAGCAGCGAAGCCGGGACTATCCCCTACGAGCAGTACTTC

V: TRBV18
J: TRBJ2-3
size: -
D: -
CDR3: CASSQDYYPSTDTQYF
DNA: TGTGCCAGCTCACAAGACTACTACCCTAGCACAGATACGCAGTATTTT

V: TRBV10-3
J: TRBJ2-7
size: once
D: -
CDR3: CAIGGHPYEQYF
DNA: TGTGCCATCGGGGGACATCCTTACGAGCAGTACTTC

V: TRBV7-6
J: TRBJ1-1
size: few
D: -
CDR3: CASSSPGWGTEAFF
DNA: TGTGCCAGCAGCTCGCCGGGTTGGGGCACTGAAGCTTTCTTT

V: TRBV28
J: TRBJ2-7
size: -
D: -
CDR3: CASSLPTTEIGYEQYF
DNA: TGTGCCAGCAGTTTACCCACGACAGAAATAGGCTACGAGCAGTACTTC

V: TRBV10-3
J: TRBJ2-7
size: few
D: TRBD2
CDR3: CAISDQILAAESYEQYF
DNA: TGTGCCATCAGTGATCAGATCCTAGCGGCTGAATCCTACGAGCAGTACTTC

V: TRBV4-2
J: TRBJ2-5
size: -
D: TRBD2
CDR3: CASSQGPFAGGSQETQYF
DNA: TGTGCCAGCAGCCAAGGTCCTTTCGCGGGAGGGTCCCAAGAGACCCAGTACTTC

V: TRBV7-9
J: TRBJ1-1
size: -
D: -
CDR3: CASTHPPEAFF
DNA: TGTGCCAGCACCCACCCGCCTGAAGCTTTCTTT

V: TRBV11-2
J: TRBJ1-3
size: -
D: TRBD1
CDR3: CASSTRTGARGNTIYF
DNA: TGTGCCAGCAGCACTAGGACAGGGGCGCGAGGAAACACCATATATTTT

V: TRBV13
J: TRBJ1-1
size: -
D: -
CDR3: CASSPTVSTEAFF
DNA: TGTGCCAGCAGCCCGACAGTTAGCACTGAAGCTTTCTTT

V: TRBV3-1
J: TRBJ2-5
size: -
D: TRBD2
CDR3: CASSDTKGTSGETQYF
DNA: TGTGCCAGCAGCGATACTAAGGGGACTAGCGGAGAGACCCAGTACTTC

V: TRBV14
J: TRBJ2-1
size: -
D: TRBD2
CDR3: CASSQEGLAGEGAYNEQFF
DNA: TGTGCCAGCAGCCAAGAAGGACTAGCGGGAGAGGGAGCCTACAATGAGCAGTTCTTC

V: TRBV5-1
J: TRBJ2-3
size: -
D: -
CDR3: CASSHGLKSTDTQYF
DNA: TGCGCCAGCAGCCATGGACTGAAGAGCACAGATACGCAGTATTTT

V: TRBV27
J: TRBJ1-1
size: -
D: -
CDR3: CASSWQGGNTEAFF
DNA: TGTGCCAGCAGTTGGCAGGGAGGGAACACTGAAGCTTTCTTT

V: TRBV25-1
J: TRBJ1-2
size: few
D: -
CDR3: CASRFGPYGYTF
DNA: TGTGCCAGCAGATTCGGGCCCTATGGCTACACCTTC

V: TRBV28
J: TRBJ1-5
size: -
D: -
CDR3: CASSFQGYQPQHF
DNA: TGTGCCAGCAGTTTTCAGGGTTACCAGCCCCAGCATTTT

V: TRBV20-1
J: TRBJ1-1
size: -
D: TRBD1
CDR3: CSARAPGQGPEAFF
DNA: TGCAGTGCTAGAGCACCGGGACAGGGGCCTGAAGCTTTCTTT

V: TRBV19
J: TRBJ2-3
size: -
D: TRBD2
CDR3: CASSERLADTDTQYF
DNA: TGTGCCAGTAGTGAAAGACTAGCGGACACAGATACGCAGTATTTT

V: TRBV27
J: TRBJ2-2
size: -
D: -
CDR3: CASSPRGRKTGELFF
DNA: TGTGCCAGCAGTCCTCGGGGCAGGAAAACCGGGGAGCTGTTTTTT

V: TRBV27
J: TRBJ1-2
size: -
D: -
CDR3: CASTTRRDNYGYTF
DNA: TGTGCCAGCACAACGAGGAGGGATAACTATGGCTACACCTTC

V: TRBV28
J: TRBJ2-3
size: -
D: -
CDR3: CASSRVQAADTQYF
DNA: TGTGCCAGCAGTCGGGTGCAGGCCGCGGATACGCAGTATTTT

V: TRBV27
J: TRBJ2-1
size: -
D: TRBD1
CDR3: CASSLLDRYNEQFF
DNA: TGTGCCAGCAGTTTACTGGACAGGTACAATGAGCAGTTCTTC

V: TRBV7-9
J: TRBJ2-1
size: -
D: TRBD2
CDR3: CTSSLTAGGVHEQFF
DNA: TGTACCAGCAGCTTAACGGCGGGAGGTGTCCATGAGCAGTTCTTC

V: TRBV28
J: TRBJ2-3
size: few
D: -
CDR3: CASSLSRSTDTQYF
DNA: TGTGCCAGCAGTTTGAGTCGGTCCACAGATACGCAGTATTTT

V: TRBV7-2
J: TRBJ2-7
size: -
D: TRBD2
CDR3: CASSSKQGSSGRWAYEQYF
DNA: TGTGCCAGCAGCTCAAAGCAAGGGTCTAGCGGGAGGTGGGCCTACGAGCAGTACTTC

V: TRBV10-3
J: TRBJ2-3
size: -
D: TRBD2
CDR3: CAIRIRLAGVGTDTQYF
DNA: TGTGCCATCAGGATAAGACTAGCGGGAGTGGGGACAGATACGCAGTATTTT